These 9 T cell receptor beta chains share one sample of origin, sequenced in a study of CD8 T cells in Susac syndrome. RNA was extracted with the RNeasy kit, and a quantity of about 0.45 to 1 ug was reverse transcribed using random hexamers. TCRdb re-called the immunoSEQ multiplex PCR reads with MiXCR, one entry per CDR3 protein. The sample holds 200,000 or so distinct CDR3 sequences; 90% to 97% are singletons and the top ten take roughly 0.093%. The sequencing sample was made of CD4+ T cells from PBMCs. The source is a human donor with Susac syndrome.

The chain uses TRBV20-1 and TRBJ2-1; D is possibly TRBD2 (5 bases). This CDR3 contains 12 residues. V dropped 1 base and J dropped 7 bases, with 8 bases sitting between them. From germline, CDR1 is DFQATT and CDR2 SNEGSKA (reference sequence). DNA of the CDR3: TGCAGTGCTAGAGGGCGGGTTAATGAGCAGTTCTTC. Translating gives CSARGRVNEQFF.

The rearrangement links TRBV15 to TRBJ2-5; no definite D call. CDR3 size: 13 residues. Deletions cut 5 bases from V and 7 bases from J, with 14 bases between. The germline V gene encodes CDR1 LNHNV and CDR2 YYDKDF (reference sequence). CDR3 nucleotides: TGTGCCACCAGCGGGGTGGAGAAGGGGACCCAGTACTTC. It yields the protein CATSGVEKGTQYF.

This clonotype has just one count. The chain uses TRBV6-1 and TRBJ2-5; 12 bases match TRBD2. V dropped 3 bases and J dropped 7; count of bases not matched to a gene: 9. The CDR3 extends over 16 amino acids. Per germline, CDR1 MNHNS and CDR2 SASEGT. CDR3 region: CASSETSGGLWSTQYF. The CDR3 DNA reads as TGTGCCAGCAGTGAGACTAGCGGGGGCCTCTGGTCGACCCAGTACTTC.

The chain uses TRBV29-1 and TRBJ2-3, with D perhaps TRBD2 (7 bases). Looked up from germline, CDR1 is SQVTM and CDR2 is ANQGSEA. The CDR3 consists of 13 residues. Trimming took 8 bases from V and 4 from J, leaving 16 bases between them. CDR3 coding DNA: TGCAGCCAAATAGGCGGGGGCGCAGATACGCAGTATTTT. The encoded protein is CSQIGGGADTQYF.

The J gene is TRBJ2-3, the V gene TRBV15; 8 bases agree with TRBD2. After removal of 5 bases from V and 2 bases from J, the junction contained 12 bases not matched to a gene. The CDR3 is 17 residues long. The germline V gene encodes CDR1 LNHNV and CDR2 YYDKDF (reference sequence). CDR3 region: CATSPLRAGGSTDTQYF. As DNA, the CDR3 is TGTGCCACCAGCCCCCTTCGGGCGGGGGGTTCCACAGATACGCAGTATTTT.

The chain links TRBV7-9 to TRBJ2-2, with 10 bases that match TRBD1. This CDR3 comprises 18 residues. Germline V gene data show CDR1 as SEHNR and CDR2 as FQNEAQ (reference sequence). Trimming removed 5 bases from V and 4 bases from J; junction bases left unmatched: 13. CDR3 sequence reads: CASSLYPGTGVITGELFF. As DNA, the CDR3 is TGTGCCAGCAGCCTGTACCCCGGGACAGGGGTAATCACCGGGGAGCTGTTTTTT. Drawing the rest from reference TRBV7-9 and TRBJ2-2, the complete variable domain is DTGVSQNPRHKITKRGQNVTFRCDPISEHNRLYWYRQTLGQGPEFLTYFQNEAQLEKSRLLSDRFSAERPKGSFSTLEIQRTEQGDSAMYLCASSLYPGTGVITGELFFGEGSRLTVL.

This clonotype appeared a single time. This sequence joins TRBV15 and TRBJ2-5; 8 bases are a match to TRBD1. The CDR3 consists of 17 residues. V dropped 2 bases and J dropped 1; count of bases not matched to a gene: 9. Germline V lookup: CDR1 LNHNV, CDR2 YYDKDF (reference sequence). For the CDR3, the DNA is TGTGCCACCAGCAGAAAGCAAGACAGGGGTATCCAAGAGACCCAGTACTTC. Its translation is CATSRKQDRGIQETQYF. Variable domain in full (rest from reference TRBV15 and TRBJ2-5): DAMVIQNPRYQVTQFGKPVTLSCSQTLNHNVMYWYQQKSSQAPKLLFHYYDKDFNNEADTPDNFQSRRPNTSFCFLDIRSPGLGDTAMYLCATSRKQDRGIQETQYFGPGTRLLVL.

The V and J genes are TRBV4-2 and TRBJ2-3, with 8 bases lining up with TRBD1. Germline trimming cut 0 bases from V and 2 bases from J; bases unmatched to any gene: 4. The CDR3 covers 16 residues. The germline CDR1 and CDR2 sequences are LGHNA and YNFKEQ. CDR3 protein: CASSQDHRGATDTQYF. The CDR3 nucleotides read TGTGCCAGCAGCCAAGATCACAGGGGGGCCACAGATACGCAGTATTTT.

CDR3 DNA sequence: TGCAGTGCCCAAACTAGCAGCGCAGATACGCAGTATTTT. Amino acid sequence: CSAQTSSADTQYF. The chain employs TRBV20-1 and TRBJ2-3; weak D call: TRBD2 (6 bases). V shed 6 bases and J shed 4 bases, with 14 bases lying between them. CDR3 length: 13 residues. Germline CDR1 reads DFQATT; CDR2 reads SNEGSKA (reference sequence).